This T cell receptor beta chain was sequenced for a study of blood T cells in healthy people across ages. Primers used in a second PCR of about 6 to 11 cycles were a sample-barcoded 5' primer and a J-beta primer mix. TCRdb passed the 5' RACE reads through MiXCR, listing each CDR3 protein once. Among some 1.1 million distinct CDR3 sequences listed, around two fifths were seen once. The study drew donors from healthy Caucasian individuals in Russia aged about 6 to 90. Total RNA was extracted at no less than 6 micrograms per sample. V was cut by 7 bases and J by 5 bases, with 9 bases left in between. The length of the CDR3 is 11 residues.

Sequencing used blood. The receptor was isolated from a man aged 18-30 years in good health. J is TRBJ2-7 and V is TRBV12-3 or TRBV12-4; D remains ambiguous. This CDR3 is CASKSTHEQYF. As DNA, the CDR3 is TGTGCCAGCAAATCGACCCACGAGCAGTACTTC.